This paragraph reports one T cell receptor (beta chain). These data come from a study of CD8 T cells in Susac syndrome. An amount of RNA that ranged from roughly 0.45 to 1 ug was reverse transcribed with random hexamers. MiXCR was run by TCRdb on the immunoSEQ multiplex PCR reads, yielding one entry per CDR3 protein. This sample has around 190,000 distinct CDR3 sequences, with over 85% found just once. TCR beta from blood CD8+ and CD4+ T cells was sequenced. Sequenced: CD4+ T cells from PBMCs. This receptor was taken from a human donor in good health.

In DNA, the CDR3 is TGTGCCAGCAGCTTGGGAAGGGACTTAGCTAAGGATGAGCAGTTCTTC. This encodes CASSLGRDLAKDEQFF. The chain couples TRBV7-3 to TRBJ2-1, with a tentative D call TRBD2 (6 bases). Between the trimmed V and J ends, which lost 3 bases and 8 bases, there was a span of 20 bases. The CDR3 covers 16 residues. The V gene's germline CDR1 is SGHTA and CDR2 FQGTGA.